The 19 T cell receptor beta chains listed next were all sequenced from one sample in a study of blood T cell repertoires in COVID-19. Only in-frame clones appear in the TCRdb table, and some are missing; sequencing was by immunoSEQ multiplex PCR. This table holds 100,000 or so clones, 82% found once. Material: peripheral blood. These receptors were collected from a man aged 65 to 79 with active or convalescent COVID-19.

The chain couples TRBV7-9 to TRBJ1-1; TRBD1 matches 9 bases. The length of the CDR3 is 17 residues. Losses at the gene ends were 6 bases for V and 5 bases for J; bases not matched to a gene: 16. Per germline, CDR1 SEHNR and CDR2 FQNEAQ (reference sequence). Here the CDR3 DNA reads TGTGCCAGCAGTGAGACCGGGACAGGGACTGATCGAACTGAAGCTTTCTTT. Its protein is CASSETGTGTDRTEAFF.

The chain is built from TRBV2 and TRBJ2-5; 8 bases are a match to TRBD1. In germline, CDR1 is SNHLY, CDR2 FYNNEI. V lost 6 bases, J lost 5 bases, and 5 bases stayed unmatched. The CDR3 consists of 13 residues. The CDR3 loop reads CASSQGAWETQYF. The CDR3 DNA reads TGTGCCAGCAGCCAGGGGGCCTGGGAGACCCAGTACTTC.

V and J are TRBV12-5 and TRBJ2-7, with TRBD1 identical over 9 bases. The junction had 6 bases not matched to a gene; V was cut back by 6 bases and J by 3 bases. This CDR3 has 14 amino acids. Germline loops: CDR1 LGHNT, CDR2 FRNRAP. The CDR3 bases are TGTGCTAGTGGACCGGGACAGGGAAACTACGAGCAGTACTTC. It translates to CASGPGQGNYEQYF.

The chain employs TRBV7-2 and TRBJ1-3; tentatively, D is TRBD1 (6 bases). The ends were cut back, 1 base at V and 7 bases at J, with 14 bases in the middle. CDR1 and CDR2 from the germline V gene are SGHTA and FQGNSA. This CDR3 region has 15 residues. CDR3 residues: CASSLGGITGNTIYF. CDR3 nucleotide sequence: TGTGCCAGCAGCTTAGGGGGAATCACAGGGAACACCATATATTTT.

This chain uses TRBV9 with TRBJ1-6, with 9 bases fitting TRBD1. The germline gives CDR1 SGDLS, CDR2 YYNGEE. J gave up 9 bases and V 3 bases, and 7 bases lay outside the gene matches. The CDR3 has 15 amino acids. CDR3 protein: CASSASGTGFSPLHF. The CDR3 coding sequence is TGTGCCAGCAGCGCATCCGGGACAGGGTTTTCACCCCTCCACTTT.

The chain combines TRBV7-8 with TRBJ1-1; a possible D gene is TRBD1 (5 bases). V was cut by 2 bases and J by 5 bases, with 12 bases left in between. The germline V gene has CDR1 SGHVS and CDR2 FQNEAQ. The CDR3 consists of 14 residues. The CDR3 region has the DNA TGTGCCAGCAGCTTAAGGCAGGGAGGAACTGAAGCTTTCTTT. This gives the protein CASSLRQGGTEAFF.

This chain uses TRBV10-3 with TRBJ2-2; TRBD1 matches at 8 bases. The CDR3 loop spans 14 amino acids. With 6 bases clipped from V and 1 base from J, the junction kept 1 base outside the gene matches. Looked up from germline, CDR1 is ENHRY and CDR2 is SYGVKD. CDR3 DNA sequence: TGTGCCATCAGGGACAGGGAGAACACCGGGGAGCTGTTTTTT. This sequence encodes CAIRDRENTGELFF.

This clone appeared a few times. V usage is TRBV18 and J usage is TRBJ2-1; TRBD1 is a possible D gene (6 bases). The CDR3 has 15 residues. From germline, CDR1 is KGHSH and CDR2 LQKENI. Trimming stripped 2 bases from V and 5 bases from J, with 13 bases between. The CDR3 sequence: CASSPKGERNNEQFF. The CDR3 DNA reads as TGTGCCAGCTCACCAAAGGGGGAGCGGAACAATGAGCAGTTCTTC. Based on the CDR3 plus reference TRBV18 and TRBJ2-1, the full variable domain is NAGVMQNPRHLVRRRGQEARLRCSPMKGHSHVYWYRQLPEEGLKFMVYLQKENIIDESGMPKERFSAEFPKEGPSILRIQQVVRGDSAAYFCASSPKGERNNEQFFGPGTRLTVL.

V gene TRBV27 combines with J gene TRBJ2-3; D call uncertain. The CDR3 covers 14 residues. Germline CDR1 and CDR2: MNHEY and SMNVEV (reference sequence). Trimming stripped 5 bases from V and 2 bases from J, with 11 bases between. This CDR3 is CASSTQVLTDTQYF. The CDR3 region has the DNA TGTGCCAGCAGTACCCAGGTCCTCACAGATACGCAGTATTTT.

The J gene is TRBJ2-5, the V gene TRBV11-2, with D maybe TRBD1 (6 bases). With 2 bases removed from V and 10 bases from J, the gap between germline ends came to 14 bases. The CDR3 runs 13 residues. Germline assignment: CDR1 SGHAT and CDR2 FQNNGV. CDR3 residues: CASSLFVKDSQYF. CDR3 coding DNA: TGTGCCAGCAGCTTATTTGTTAAGGACAGCCAGTACTTC.

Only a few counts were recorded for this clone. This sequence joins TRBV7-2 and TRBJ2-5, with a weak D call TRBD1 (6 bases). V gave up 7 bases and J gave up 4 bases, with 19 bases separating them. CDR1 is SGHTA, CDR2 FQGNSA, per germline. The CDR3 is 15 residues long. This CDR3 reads CASTEQGSPTETQYF. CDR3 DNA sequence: TGTGCCAGCACCGAACAGGGATCACCAACAGAGACCCAGTACTTC.

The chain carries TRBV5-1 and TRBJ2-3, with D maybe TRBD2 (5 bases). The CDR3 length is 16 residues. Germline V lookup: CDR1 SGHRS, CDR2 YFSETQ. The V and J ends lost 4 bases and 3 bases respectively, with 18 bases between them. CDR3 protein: CASSLTVASLTDTQYF. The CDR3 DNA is TGCGCCAGCAGCCTTACCGTAGCTAGCTTAACAGATACGCAGTATTTT. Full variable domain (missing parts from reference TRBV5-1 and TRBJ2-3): KAGVTQTPRYLIKTRGQQVTLSCSPISGHRSVSWYQQTPGQGLQFLFEYFSETQRNKGNFPGRFSGRQFSNSRSEMNVSTLELGDSALYLCASSLTVASLTDTQYFGPGTRLTVL.

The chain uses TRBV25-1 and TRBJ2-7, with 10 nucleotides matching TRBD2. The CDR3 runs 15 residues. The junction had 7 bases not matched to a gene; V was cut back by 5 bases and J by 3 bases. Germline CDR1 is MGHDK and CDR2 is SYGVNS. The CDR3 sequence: CASSLRLAGVYEQYF. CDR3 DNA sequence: TGTGCCAGCAGTTTGCGTCTAGCGGGGGTCTACGAGCAGTACTTC.

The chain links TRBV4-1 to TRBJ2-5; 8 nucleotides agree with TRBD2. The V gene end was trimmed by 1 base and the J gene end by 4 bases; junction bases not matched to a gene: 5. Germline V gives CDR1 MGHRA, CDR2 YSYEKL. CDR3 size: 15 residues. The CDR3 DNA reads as TGCGCCAGCAGCCAAGGGACTAGCCGAGGAGAGACCCAGTACTTC. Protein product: CASSQGTSRGETQYF.

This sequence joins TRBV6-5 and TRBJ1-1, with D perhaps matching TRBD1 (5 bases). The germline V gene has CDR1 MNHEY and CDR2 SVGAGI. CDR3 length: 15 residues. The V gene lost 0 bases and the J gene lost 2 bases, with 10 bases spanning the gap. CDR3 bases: TGTGCCAGCAGTTACTCTGGGGCGGCCAACACTGAAGCTTTCTTT. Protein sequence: CASSYSGAANTEAFF.

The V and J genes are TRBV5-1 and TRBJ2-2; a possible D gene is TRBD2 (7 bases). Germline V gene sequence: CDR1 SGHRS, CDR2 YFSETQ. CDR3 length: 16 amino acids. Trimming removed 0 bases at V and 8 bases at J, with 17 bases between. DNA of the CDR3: TGCGCCAGCAGCTTGGATGTAGGGGGGGCCAGAGGGGAGCTGTTTTTT. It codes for CASSLDVGGARGELFF.

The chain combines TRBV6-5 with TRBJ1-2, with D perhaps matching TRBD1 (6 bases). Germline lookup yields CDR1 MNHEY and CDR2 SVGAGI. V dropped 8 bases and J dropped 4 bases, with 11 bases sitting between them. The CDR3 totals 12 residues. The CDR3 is CASWGQIYGYTF. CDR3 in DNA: TGTGCCAGCTGGGGGCAGATCTATGGCTACACCTTC.

This chain's CDR3 is CASSQERGTGREKLFF. In DNA form, the CDR3 reads TGCGCCAGCAGCCAAGAGAGGGGGACAGGGAGGGAAAAACTGTTTTTT. This chain connects TRBV4-1 to TRBJ1-4; 9 positions agree with TRBD1. CDR3 length equals 16 residues. CDR1 is MGHRA, CDR2 YSYEKL, per germline. The V and J ends lost 0 bases and 8 bases, in that order; junction bases with no gene match: 7.

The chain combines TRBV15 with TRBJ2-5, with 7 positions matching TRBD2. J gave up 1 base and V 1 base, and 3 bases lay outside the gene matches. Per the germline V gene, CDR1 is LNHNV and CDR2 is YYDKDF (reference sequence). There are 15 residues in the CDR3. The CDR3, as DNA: TGTGCCACCAGCAGAGGGCAGCGGGGCCAAGAGACCCAGTACTTC. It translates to CATSRGQRGQETQYF.